A selection of T cell receptor beta chains follows, all from one sample in a study of T cell changes during pregnancy in multiple sclerosis. Using immunoSEQ multiplex PCR, the repertoire was profiled, and TCRdb retains in-frame clones only, with some absent. The sample shows about 55,000 clones, approximately 90% of them seen only once. The sample here was CD4+ T cells from peripheral blood mononuclear cells, taken in the first trimester of pregnancy. These receptors were collected from a female donor with multiple sclerosis, enrolled in a pregnancy study. Both conserved end residues are part of each CDR3. D genes are given only for firm matches. Clone sizes are given selectively: once, few, many, or a class where the clone is expanded.

CDR3 length	V gene	J gene	D gene	clone size	CDR3 DNA	CDR3 protein
16	TRBV6-1	TRBJ1-1	NA	NA	TGTGCCAGCAGTGTGTTGACAGTGGCATGGGACACTGAAGCTTTCTTT	CASSVLTVAWDTEAFF
15	TRBV19	TRBJ2-6	NA	NA	TGTGCCAGTAGTGTGATCTCGGGTGGGGCCAACGTCCTGACTTTC	CASSVISGGANVLTF
15	TRBV7-3	TRBJ1-4	NA	NA	TGTGCCAGCAGCTTAGGGGGGGGACGAAATGAAAAACTGTTTTTT	CASSLGGGRNEKLFF
16	TRBV7-9	TRBJ2-3	TRBD2	NA	TGTGCCAGCAGCTTAGGACTAGCGGGCGTCACAGATACGCAGTATTTT	CASSLGLAGVTDTQYF
14	TRBV7-9	TRBJ1-3	NA	NA	TGTGCCACCAAAGGACGGGACTCTGGAAACACCATATATTTT	CATKGRDSGNTIYF
16	TRBV5-5	TRBJ1-1	NA	NA	TGTGCCAGCAGCTCCATTCTGGGGTCGGGGGACACTGAAGCTTTCTTT	CASSSILGSGDTEAFF
15	TRBV11-1	TRBJ1-2	TRBD1	NA	TGTGCCAGCAGCCCAGGGGGCAGGCTGGACTATGGCTACACCTTC	CASSPGGRLDYGYTF
16	TRBV19	TRBJ1-1	TRBD1	once	TGTGCCAGTACCAACCTCTACAGGGGGCGTCGCACTGAAGCTTTCTTT	CASTNLYRGRRTEAFF
16	TRBV11-3	TRBJ1-4	NA	NA	TGTGCCAGCAGCCCACGGACAGCGACCACTAATGAAAAACTGTTTTTT	CASSPRTATTNEKLFF
14	TRBV5-1	TRBJ2-6	NA	NA	TGCGCCAGCAGCCCCAGCTCTGGGGCCAACGTCCTGACTTTC	CASSPSSGANVLTF
14	TRBV13	TRBJ1-2	NA	once	TGTGCCAGCTGGAAGCGCGGGCGAACCTATGGCTACACCTTC	CASWKRGRTYGYTF
15	TRBV15	TRBJ2-1	TRBD2	once	TGTGCCACCAGCAGAGGCGGGAGCGTCTACAATGAGCAGTTCTTC	CATSRGGSVYNEQFF
16	TRBV11-2	TRBJ2-7	NA	NA	TGTGCCAGCAGTTATGGATCCGGGACTCCGACCTACGAGCAGTACTTC	CASSYGSGTPTYEQYF
11	TRBV10-3	TRBJ1-1	TRBD1	once	TGTGCCATCCGGGACAGGAATGAAGCTTTCTTT	CAIRDRNEAFF
15	TRBV14	TRBJ1-4	TRBD1	NA	TGTGCCAGCAGCCAGAGCCGGGACAGGGCTGAAAAACTGTTTTTT	CASSQSRDRAEKLFF
12	TRBV7-8	TRBJ1-2	NA	NA	TGTGCCAGCAGCGATCCAGGCTATGGCTACACCTTC	CASSDPGYGYTF
13	TRBV30	TRBJ2-1	NA	once	TGTGCCTGGAGCCCCCGTGTGTACAATGAGCAGTTCTTC	CAWSPRVYNEQFF
14	TRBV30	TRBJ1-2	NA	NA	TGTGCCTGGAGTGCCTGGGACTCCAACTATGGCTACACCTTC	CAWSAWDSNYGYTF
14	TRBV6-5	TRBJ1-2	TRBD1	NA	TGTGCCAGCAGTTTGACAGGGGGAACCTATGGCTACACCTTC	CASSLTGGTYGYTF
16	TRBV11-2	TRBJ2-1	TRBD2	NA	TGTGCCAGCAGCTTATTAGCGGGGGGTTCCTACAATGAGCAGTTCTTC	CASSLLAGGSYNEQFF
14	TRBV9	TRBJ1-2	NA	NA	TGTGCCAGCAGCGCACAGGTTGGAAGCTATGGCTACACCTTC	CASSAQVGSYGYTF
16	TRBV7-2	TRBJ2-7	TRBD2	NA	TGTGCCAGCAGCTTAGGGACTAGCGGGGGGGCGGACGAGCAGTACTTC	CASSLGTSGGADEQYF
13	TRBV27	TRBJ1-5	TRBD1	NA	TGTGCCAGCAGTTCGACAGGGTATCAGCCCCAGCATTTT	CASSSTGYQPQHF
13	TRBV6-4	TRBJ2-4	NA	NA	TGTGCCAACAGGGCGGGCGGCAAAAACATTCAGTACTTC	CANRAGGKNIQYF